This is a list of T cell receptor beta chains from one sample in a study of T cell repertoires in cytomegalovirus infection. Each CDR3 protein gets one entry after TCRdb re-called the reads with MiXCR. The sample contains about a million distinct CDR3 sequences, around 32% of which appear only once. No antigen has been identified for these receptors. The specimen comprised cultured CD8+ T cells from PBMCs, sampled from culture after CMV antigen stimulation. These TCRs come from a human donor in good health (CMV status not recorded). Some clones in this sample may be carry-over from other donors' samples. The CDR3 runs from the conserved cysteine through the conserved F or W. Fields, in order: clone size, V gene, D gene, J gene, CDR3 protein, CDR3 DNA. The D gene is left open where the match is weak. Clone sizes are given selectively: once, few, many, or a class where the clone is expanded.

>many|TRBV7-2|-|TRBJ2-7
CASSLAGSDPSYEQYF
TGTGCCAGCAGCTTAGCCGGGTCCGACCCCTCCTACGAGCAGTACTTC
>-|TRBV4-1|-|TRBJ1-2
CASSQGNHGYTF
TGCGCCAGCAGCCAAGGGAACCATGGCTACACCTTC
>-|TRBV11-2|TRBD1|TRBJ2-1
CASSLLQTGRSYNEQFF
TGTGCCAGCAGCTTATTGCAGACAGGGCGCTCCTACAATGAGCAGTTCTTC
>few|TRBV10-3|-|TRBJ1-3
CAIRTYGDSGNTIYF
TGTGCCATCAGGACGTACGGCGACTCTGGAAACACCATATATTTT
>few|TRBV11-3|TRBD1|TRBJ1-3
CASSLDGGTAGNTIYF
TGTGCCAGCAGCTTAGATGGAGGGACAGCCGGAAACACCATATATTTT
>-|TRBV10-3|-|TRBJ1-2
CAIREAYGYTF
TGTGCCATCAGGGAAGCTTATGGCTACACCTTC
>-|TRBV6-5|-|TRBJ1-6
CASSNGGYSPLHF
TGTGCCAGCAGTAACGGGGGGTATTCACCCCTCCACTTT
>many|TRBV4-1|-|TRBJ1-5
CASSQVLSNQPQHF
TGCGCCAGCAGCCAAGTACTGAGCAATCAGCCCCAGCATTTT
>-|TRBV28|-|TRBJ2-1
CASSFRGRGLYNEQFF
TGTGCCAGCAGTTTCCGGGGCCGGGGGCTATACAATGAGCAGTTCTTC
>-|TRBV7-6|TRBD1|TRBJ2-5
CASSLAGDSQETQYF
TGTGCCAGCAGCTTAGCCGGGGACAGCCAAGAGACCCAGTACTTC
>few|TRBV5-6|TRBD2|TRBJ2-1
CASSLGPRGLAGRNEQFF
TGTGCCAGCAGCTTGGGCCCCCGGGGACTAGCGGGGAGAAATGAGCAGTTCTTC